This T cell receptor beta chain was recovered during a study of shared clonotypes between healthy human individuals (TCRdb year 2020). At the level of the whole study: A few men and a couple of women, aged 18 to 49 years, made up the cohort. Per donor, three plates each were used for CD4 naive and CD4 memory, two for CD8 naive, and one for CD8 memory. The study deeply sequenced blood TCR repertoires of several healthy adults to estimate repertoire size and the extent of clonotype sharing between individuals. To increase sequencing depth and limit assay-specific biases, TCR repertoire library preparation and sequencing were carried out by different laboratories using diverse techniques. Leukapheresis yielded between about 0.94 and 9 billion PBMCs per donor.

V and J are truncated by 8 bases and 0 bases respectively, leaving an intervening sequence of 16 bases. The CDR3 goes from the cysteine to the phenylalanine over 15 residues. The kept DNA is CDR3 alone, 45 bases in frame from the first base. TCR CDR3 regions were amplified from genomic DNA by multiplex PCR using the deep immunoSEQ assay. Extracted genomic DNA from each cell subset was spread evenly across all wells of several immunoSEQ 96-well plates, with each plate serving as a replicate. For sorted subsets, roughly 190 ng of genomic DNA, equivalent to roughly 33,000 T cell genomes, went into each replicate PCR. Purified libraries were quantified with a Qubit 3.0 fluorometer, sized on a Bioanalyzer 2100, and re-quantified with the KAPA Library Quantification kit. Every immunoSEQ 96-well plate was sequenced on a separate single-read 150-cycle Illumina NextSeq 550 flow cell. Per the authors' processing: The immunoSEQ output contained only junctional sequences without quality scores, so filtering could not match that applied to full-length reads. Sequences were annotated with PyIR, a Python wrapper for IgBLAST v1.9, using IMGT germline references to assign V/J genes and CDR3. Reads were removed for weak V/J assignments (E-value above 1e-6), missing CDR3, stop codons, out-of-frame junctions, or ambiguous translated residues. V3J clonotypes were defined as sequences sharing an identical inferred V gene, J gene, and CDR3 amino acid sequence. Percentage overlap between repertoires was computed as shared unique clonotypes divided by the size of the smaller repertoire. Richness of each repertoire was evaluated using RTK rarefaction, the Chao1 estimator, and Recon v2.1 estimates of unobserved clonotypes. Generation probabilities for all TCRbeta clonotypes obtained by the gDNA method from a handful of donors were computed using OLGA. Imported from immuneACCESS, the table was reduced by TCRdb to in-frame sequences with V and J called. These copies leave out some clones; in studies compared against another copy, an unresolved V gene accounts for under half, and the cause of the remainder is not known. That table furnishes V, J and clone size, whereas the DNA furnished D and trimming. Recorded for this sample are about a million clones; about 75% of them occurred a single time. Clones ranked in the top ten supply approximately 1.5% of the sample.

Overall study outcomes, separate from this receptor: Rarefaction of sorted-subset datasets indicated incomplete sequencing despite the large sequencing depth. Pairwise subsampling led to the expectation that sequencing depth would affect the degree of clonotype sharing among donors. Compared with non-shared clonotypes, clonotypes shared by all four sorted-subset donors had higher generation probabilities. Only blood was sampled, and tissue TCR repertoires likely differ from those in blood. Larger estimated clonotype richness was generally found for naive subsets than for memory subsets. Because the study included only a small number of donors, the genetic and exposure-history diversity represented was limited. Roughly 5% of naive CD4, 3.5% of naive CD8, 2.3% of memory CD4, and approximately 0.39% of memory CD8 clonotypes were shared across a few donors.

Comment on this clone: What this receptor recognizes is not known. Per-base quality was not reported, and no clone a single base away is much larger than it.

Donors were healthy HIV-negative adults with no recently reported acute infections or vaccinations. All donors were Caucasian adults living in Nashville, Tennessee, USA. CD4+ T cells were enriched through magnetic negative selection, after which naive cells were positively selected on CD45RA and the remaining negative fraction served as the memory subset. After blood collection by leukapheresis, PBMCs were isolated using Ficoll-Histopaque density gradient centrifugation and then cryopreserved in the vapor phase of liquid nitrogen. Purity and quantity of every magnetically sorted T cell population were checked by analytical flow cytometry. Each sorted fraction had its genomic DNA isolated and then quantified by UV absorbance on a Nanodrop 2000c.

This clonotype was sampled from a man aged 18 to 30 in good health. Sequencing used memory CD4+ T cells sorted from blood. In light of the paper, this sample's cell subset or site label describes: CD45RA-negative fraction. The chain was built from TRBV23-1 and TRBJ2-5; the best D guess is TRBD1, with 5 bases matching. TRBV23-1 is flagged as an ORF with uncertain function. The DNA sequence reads TGCGCCAGCTTCCCGGCCAGGGCCTACCAAGAGACCCAGTACTTC. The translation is CASFPARAYQETQYF.